A single sample gave rise to the 20 T cell receptor beta chains below, sequenced in a study of blood T cell repertoires in COVID-19. Here immunoSEQ multiplex PCR was the method, and the copy in TCRdb shows in-frame clones only, minus some. The sample has about 180,000 clones; roughly four fifths are singletons. The sequenced sample consisted of peripheral blood. Receptor source: a human donor in a cohort sampled during active COVID-19.

CDR3 sequence reads: CASRGGERGNYEQYF. The CDR3 DNA follows: TGTGCCAGCAGGGGCGGGGAGCGGGGAAACTACGAGCAGTACTTC. The chain joins TRBV28 to TRBJ2-7, with 7 bases lining up with TRBD2. CDR1 MDHEN and CDR2 SYDVKM come from the germline V gene. Losses at the gene ends were 6 bases for V and 3 bases for J; bases not matched to a gene: 11. CDR3 length: 15 amino acids.

In its sample, this clone was seen a few times. V is TRBV7-3 and J is TRBJ2-7; D is uncertain. Trimming left V 2 bases short and J 6 bases short, with 5 bases between. Per germline, CDR1 SGHTA and CDR2 FQGTGA. The CDR3 loop spans 11 amino acids. DNA of the CDR3: TGTGCCAGCAGCTTATACAGCGAGCAGTACTTC. It is translated as CASSLYSEQYF. The full variable domain, completed using reference TRBV7-3 and TRBJ2-7, is GAGVSQTPSNKVTEKGKYVELRCDPISGHTALYWYRQSLGQGPEFLIYFQGTGAADDSGLPNDRFFAVRPEGSVSTLKIQRTERGDSAVYLCASSLYSEQYFGPGTRLTVT.

This chain connects TRBV6-6 to TRBJ2-7; 8 bases agree with TRBD1. Germline-derived CDR1 and CDR2 are MNHNY and SVGAGI (reference sequence). J gave up 0 bases and V 6 bases, and 4 bases lay outside the gene matches. This CDR3 spans 14 amino acids. In nucleotides, the CDR3 is TGTGCCAGCAGGCGGACAGGGAGCTCCTACGAGCAGTACTTC. Protein sequence: CASRRTGSSYEQYF.

The chain has TRBV7-2 and TRBJ2-7; 7 bases match TRBD2. The CDR3 is 11 amino acids. V lost 4 bases and J lost 6; bases outside the gene matches: 0. Per germline, CDR1 SGHTA and CDR2 FQGNSA. The CDR3 spells CASSWGGEQYF. In DNA form, the CDR3 reads TGTGCCAGCAGCTGGGGGGGCGAGCAGTACTTC.

This clone was seen ten or more times. V usage is TRBV3-1 (or the pseudogene TRBV3-2) and J usage is TRBJ2-7, with 9 bases aligning to TRBD1. V shed 4 bases, J shed 2 bases, and the junction held 3 bases outside the gene matches. This CDR3 comprises 14 residues. Per germline, CDR1 LGHDT and CDR2 YNNKEL (reference sequence). The CDR3, as DNA: TGTGCCAGCAGCCTCAACAGGGGGCCCTACGAGCAGTACTTC. Translation: CASSLNRGPYEQYF.

The chain is built from TRBV18 and TRBJ1-5; D gene unclear. The V end was cut by 3 bases, the J end by 0 bases, with 9 bases between. The CDR3 has 15 residues. The V gene's germline CDR1 is KGHSH and CDR2 LQKENI. The CDR3 sequence: CASSPQKVSNQPQHF. The CDR3 coding sequence is TGTGCCAGCTCACCTCAGAAAGTTAGCAATCAGCCCCAGCATTTT.

This clone was observed at least ten times. The chain combines TRBV5-5 with TRBJ1-5; maybe TRBD1 (5 bases). The CDR3 is 17 amino acids. The germline CDR1 and CDR2 sequences are SGHKS and YYEKEE (reference sequence). V was cut by 4 bases and J by 2 bases, with 19 bases left in between. CDR3 coding DNA: TGTGCCAGCAGCCCTAGGGACTCGGGTGTGCGCAATCAGCCCCAGCATTTT. This gives the protein CASSPRDSGVRNQPQHF.

This chain uses TRBV5-8 with TRBJ1-3; possible D gene TRBD1, 5 bases. The V end was cut by 2 bases, the J end by 0 bases, with 6 bases between. The CDR3 is 14 amino acids. The germline CDR1 and CDR2 sequences are SGHTS and YDEGEE. In DNA, the CDR3 is TGTGCCAGCAGCTTCGACAGCTCTGGAAACACCATATATTTT. It encodes CASSFDSSGNTIYF.

The chain employs TRBV5-1 and TRBJ2-1; 7 nucleotides match TRBD2. The CDR3 has 13 amino acids. CDR1 and CDR2 from the germline V gene are SGHRS and YFSETQ. The trim removed 4 bases at V and 8 bases at J, leaving 6 bases unmatched. Here the CDR3 reads CASSPGTKDEQFF. The CDR3 DNA is TGCGCCAGCAGCCCCGGGACTAAGGATGAGCAGTTCTTC.

V usage is TRBV6-2 or TRBV6-3 and J usage is TRBJ1-5, with D possibly TRBD1 on 6 matching bases. V lost 5 bases and J lost 2, with 13 bases in between. The germline CDR1 and CDR2 sequences are MNHEY and SVGEGT. The CDR3 contains 15 residues. In nucleotides, the CDR3 is TGTGCCAGCAGTACCACAGGGTATGGCAATCAGCCCCAGCATTTT. Its protein product is CASSTTGYGNQPQHF.

This chain links TRBV7-9 with TRBJ2-7, with D unclear. The CDR3 totals 14 residues. V dropped 5 bases and J dropped 3 bases, with 14 bases sitting between them. Germline CDR1 SEHNR, CDR2 FQNEAQ (reference sequence). The CDR3, as DNA: TGTGCCAGCAGCCATCCGGGTCTAGACTACGAGCAGTACTTC. As protein: CASSHPGLDYEQYF.

This chain joins TRBV6-1 and TRBJ1-3; no definite D call. Trimming removed 0 bases from V and 0 bases from J, with 9 bases in between. This CDR3 region has 16 residues. CDR1 and CDR2 from the germline V gene are MNHNS and SASEGT. CDR3 sequence reads: CASSEALGYSGNTIYF. In DNA form, the CDR3 reads TGTGCCAGCAGTGAAGCGCTCGGTTACTCTGGAAACACCATATATTTT.

V is TRBV27 and J is TRBJ1-6, with D tentatively TRBD1 (6 bases). Germline lookup yields CDR1 MNHEY and CDR2 SMNVEV (reference sequence). The V and J ends lost 6 bases and 9 bases respectively, with 15 bases between them. This CDR3 comprises 14 residues. This CDR3 is CASRDGGGSSPLHF. The CDR3 DNA reads TGTGCCAGCAGGGATGGCGGGGGCTCTTCACCCCTCCACTTT.

This chain uses TRBV27 with TRBJ1-1; maybe TRBD1 (5 bases). Germline V gives CDR1 MNHEY, CDR2 SMNVEV (reference sequence). There are 13 residues in the CDR3. V lost 0 bases and J 6 bases, leaving 8 bases between the germline ends. The CDR3 loop reads CASSLSGQSEAFF. In DNA form, the CDR3 reads TGTGCCAGCAGTTTATCGGGGCAGTCTGAAGCTTTCTTT.

V usage is TRBV24-1 and J usage is TRBJ1-1; D is ambiguous. The CDR3 contains 13 residues. Trimming removed 4 bases from V and 4 bases from J, with 9 bases in between. Per germline, CDR1 KGHDR and CDR2 SFDVKD. The CDR3 is CATSERGGTEAFF. The CDR3 DNA reads as TGTGCCACCAGTGAGCGGGGAGGCACTGAAGCTTTCTTT.

The rearrangement uses TRBV5-5 and TRBJ2-7; D perhaps matches TRBD2 (6 bases). CDR1 is SGHKS, CDR2 YYEKEE, per germline (reference sequence). The CDR3 loop spans 16 amino acids. Deletions cut 0 bases from V and 7 bases from J, with 20 bases between. CDR3 in DNA: TGTGCCAGCAGCTTGGAGCGGGCAGCCCCTGTCTCTGAGCAGTACTTC. Protein sequence: CASSLERAAPVSEQYF.

The chain has TRBV6-5 and TRBJ1-5; maybe TRBD1 (6 bases). The ends were cut back, 2 bases at V and 3 bases at J, with 11 bases in the middle. The CDR3 length is 15 residues. Germline loops: CDR1 MNHEY, CDR2 SVGAGI. CDR3 amino acids: CASSYRTGYNQPQHF. The DNA of the CDR3 is TGTGCCAGCAGTTACCGAACAGGGTACAATCAGCCCCAGCATTTT.

The chain is built from TRBV7-2 and TRBJ1-1; TRBD1 matches 10 bases. CDR1 and CDR2 from the germline V gene are SGHTA and FQGNSA. V was pared by 5 bases and J by 8 bases, with 8 bases of the junction left unmatched. This CDR3 spans 14 amino acids. The CDR3: CASSHTGQGLEAFF. The CDR3 nucleotides are TGTGCCAGCAGCCACACGGGACAGGGGTTAGAAGCTTTCTTT.

A remark on this clone: At one end the junction does not follow the germline gene, possibly because of a read error. The chain joins TRBV7-7 to TRBJ2-3; 8 bases agree with TRBD2. Per the germline V gene, CDR1 is SSHAT and CDR2 is FNYEAQ (reference sequence). There are 15 residues in the CDR3. The CDR3, as DNA: TGTGCTAGCAGCTTAAATAGCGGGGGCACAGATACGCAGTATTTT. This encodes CASSLNSGGTDTQYF. The full variable domain, with the rest looked up from reference TRBV7-7 and TRBJ2-3, is GAGVSQSPRYKVTKRGQDVTLRCDPISSHATLYWYQQALGQGPEFLTYFNYEAQPDKSGLPSDRFSAERPEGSISTLTIQRTEQRDSAMYRCASSLNSGGTDTQYFGPGTRLTVL.

This CDR3 is CASRRVYGTEAFF. CDR3 nucleotides: TGTGCCAGCAGGAGGGTATACGGAACTGAAGCTTTCTTT. The chain joins TRBV6-5 to TRBJ1-1; D is unresolved. The CDR3 is 13 residues long. Trimming shortened V by 6 bases and J by 5 bases, and 13 bases separated the two germline ends. The germline gives CDR1 MNHEY, CDR2 SVGAGI.